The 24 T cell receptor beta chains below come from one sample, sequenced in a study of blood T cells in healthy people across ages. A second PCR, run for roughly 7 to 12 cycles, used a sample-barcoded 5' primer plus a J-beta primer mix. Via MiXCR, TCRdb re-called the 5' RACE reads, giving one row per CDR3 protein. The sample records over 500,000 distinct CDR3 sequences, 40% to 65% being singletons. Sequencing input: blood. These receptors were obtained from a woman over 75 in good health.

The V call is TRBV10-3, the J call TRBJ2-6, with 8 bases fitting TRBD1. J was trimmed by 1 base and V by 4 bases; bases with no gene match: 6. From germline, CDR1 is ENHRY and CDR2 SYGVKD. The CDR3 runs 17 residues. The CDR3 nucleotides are TGTGCCATCAGTGGACAGGGGCCCAAATCTGGGGCCAACGTCCTGACTTTC. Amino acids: CAISGQGPKSGANVLTF.

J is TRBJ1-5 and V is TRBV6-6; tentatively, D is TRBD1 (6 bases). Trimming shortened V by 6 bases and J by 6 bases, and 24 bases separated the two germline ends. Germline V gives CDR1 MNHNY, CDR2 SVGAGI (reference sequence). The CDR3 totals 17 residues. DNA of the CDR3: TGTGCCAGCAGAGGACAGCCTCAGGGGTTAAGGAGTCAGCCCCAGCATTTT. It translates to CASRGQPQGLRSQPQHF.

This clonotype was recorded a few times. CDR3 region: CSARRDRGYSQPQHF. The CDR3 bases are TGCAGTGCTAGAAGGGACAGGGGTTACAGTCAGCCCCAGCATTTT. This chain uses TRBV20-1 with TRBJ1-5; 10 positions agree with TRBD1. J lost 6 bases, V lost 2 bases, and 7 bases had no gene match. The CDR3 runs to 15 residues. Germline values: CDR1 DFQATT, CDR2 SNEGSKA (reference sequence).

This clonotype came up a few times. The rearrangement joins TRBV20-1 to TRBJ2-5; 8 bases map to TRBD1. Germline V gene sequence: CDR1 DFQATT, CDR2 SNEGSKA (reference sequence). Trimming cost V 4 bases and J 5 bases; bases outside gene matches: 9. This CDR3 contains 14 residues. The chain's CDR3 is CSATTSRGQETQYF. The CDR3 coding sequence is TGCAGTGCTACTACATCCAGGGGGCAGGAGACCCAGTACTTC.

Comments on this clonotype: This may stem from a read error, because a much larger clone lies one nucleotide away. CDR3 residues: CASSAHEQYF. CDR3 nucleotides: TGTGCCAGCAGTGCCCACGAGCAGTACTTC. The V and J genes are TRBV6-4 and TRBJ2-7; D unresolved. Trimming cost V 4 bases and J 5 bases, with 3 bases left between them. This CDR3 comprises 10 residues. Germline V gene data show CDR1 as MRHNA and CDR2 as SNTAGT.

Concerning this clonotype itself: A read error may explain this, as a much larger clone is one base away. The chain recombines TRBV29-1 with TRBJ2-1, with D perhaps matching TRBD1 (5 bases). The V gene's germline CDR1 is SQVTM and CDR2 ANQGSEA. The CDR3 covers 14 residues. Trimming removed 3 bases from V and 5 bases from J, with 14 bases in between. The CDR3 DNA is TGCAGCGTTGATGCCAGGGAATTACACAATGAGCAGTTCTTC. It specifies CSVDARELHNEQFF.

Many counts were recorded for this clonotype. The CDR3 coding sequence is TGCGCCAGCAGCTTGGAAGGTTCGAAGCGGGGAAAAGAGACCCAGTACTTC. This translates into CASSLEGSKRGKETQYF. The V gene is TRBV5-1, the J gene TRBJ2-5; 7 bases line up with TRBD2. After removal of 0 bases from V and 3 bases from J, the junction contained 11 bases not matched to a gene. The CDR3 spans 17 residues. CDR1 and CDR2 (germline): SGHRS, YFSETQ. The whole variable domain, remainder taken from reference TRBV5-1 and TRBJ2-5, is KAGVTQTPRYLIKTRGQQVTLSCSPISGHRSVSWYQQTPGQGLQFLFEYFSETQRNKGNFPGRFSGRQFSNSRSEMNVSTLELGDSALYLCASSLEGSKRGKETQYFGPGTRLLVL.

The CDR3 region has the DNA TGTGCCAGCAGCCCGGGACAGGGCTTTGGCTACACCTTC. This encodes CASSPGQGFGYTF. The V gene is TRBV28, the J gene TRBJ1-2, with 9 bases that match TRBD1. The V gene's germline CDR1 is MDHEN and CDR2 SYDVKM. Losses at the gene ends were 6 bases for V and 7 bases for J; bases not matched to a gene: 6. The CDR3 contains 13 residues.

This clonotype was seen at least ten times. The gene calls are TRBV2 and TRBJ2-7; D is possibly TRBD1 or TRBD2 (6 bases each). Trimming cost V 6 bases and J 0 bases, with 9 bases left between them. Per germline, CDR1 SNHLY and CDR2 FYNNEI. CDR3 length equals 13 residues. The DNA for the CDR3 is TGTGCCAGCAGGGGGGGCCTCTCCTACGAGCAGTACTTC. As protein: CASRGGLSYEQYF.

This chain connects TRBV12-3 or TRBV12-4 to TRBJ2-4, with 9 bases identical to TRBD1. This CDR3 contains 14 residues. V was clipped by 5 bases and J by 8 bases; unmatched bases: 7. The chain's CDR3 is CASSPRQGGDIQYF. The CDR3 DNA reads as TGTGCCAGCAGTCCCCGACAGGGGGGAGACATTCAGTACTTC.

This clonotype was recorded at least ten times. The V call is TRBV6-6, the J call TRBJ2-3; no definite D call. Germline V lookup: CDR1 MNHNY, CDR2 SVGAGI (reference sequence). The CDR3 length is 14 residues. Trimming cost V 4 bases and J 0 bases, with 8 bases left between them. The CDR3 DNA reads TGTGCCAGCAGTTCCCCAAGTAGCACAGATACGCAGTATTTT. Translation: CASSSPSSTDTQYF.

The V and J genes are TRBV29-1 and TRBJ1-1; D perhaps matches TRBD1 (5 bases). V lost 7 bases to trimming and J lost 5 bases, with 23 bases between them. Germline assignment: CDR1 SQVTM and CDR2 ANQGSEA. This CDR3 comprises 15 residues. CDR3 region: CSAVAQGAIRTEAFF. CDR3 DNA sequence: TGCAGCGCCGTCGCTCAGGGCGCAATCCGGACTGAAGCTTTCTTT.

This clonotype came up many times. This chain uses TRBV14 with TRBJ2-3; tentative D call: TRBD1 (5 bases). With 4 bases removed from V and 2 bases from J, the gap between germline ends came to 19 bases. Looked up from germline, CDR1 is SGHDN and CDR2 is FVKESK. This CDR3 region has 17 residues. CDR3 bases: TGTGCCAGCAGCCCACTCCCCGGCAGGGCTTTCACAGATACGCAGTATTTT. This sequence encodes CASSPLPGRAFTDTQYF.

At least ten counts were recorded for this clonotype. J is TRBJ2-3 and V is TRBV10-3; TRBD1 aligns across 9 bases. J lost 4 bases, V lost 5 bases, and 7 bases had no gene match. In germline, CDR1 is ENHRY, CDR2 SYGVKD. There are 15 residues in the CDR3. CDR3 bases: TGTGCCATCAGTAAACAGGGGGCGGCATCAGATACGCAGTATTTT. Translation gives CAISKQGAASDTQYF.

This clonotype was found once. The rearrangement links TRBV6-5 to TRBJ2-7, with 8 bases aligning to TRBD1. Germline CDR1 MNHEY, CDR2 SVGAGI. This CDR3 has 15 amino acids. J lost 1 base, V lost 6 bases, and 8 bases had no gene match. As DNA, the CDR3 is TGTGCCAGCAGGATACAGGGGGTAGGGTCCTACGAGCAGTACTTC. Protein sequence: CASRIQGVGSYEQYF.

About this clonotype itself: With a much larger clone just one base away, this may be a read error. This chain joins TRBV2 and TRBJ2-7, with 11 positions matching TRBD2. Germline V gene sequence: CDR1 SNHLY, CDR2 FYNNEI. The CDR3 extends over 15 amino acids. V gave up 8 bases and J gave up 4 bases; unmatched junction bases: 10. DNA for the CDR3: TGTGCCAGCGCCCCGATGACTAGCGGGAAGTACGAGCAGTACTTC. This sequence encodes CASAPMTSGKYEQYF.

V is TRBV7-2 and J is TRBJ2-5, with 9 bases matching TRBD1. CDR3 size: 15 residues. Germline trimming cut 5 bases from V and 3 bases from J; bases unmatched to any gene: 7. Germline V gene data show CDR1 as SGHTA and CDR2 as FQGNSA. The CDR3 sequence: CASSVLDRGEETQYF. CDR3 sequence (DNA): TGTGCCAGCAGCGTATTGGACAGGGGAGAAGAGACCCAGTACTTC.

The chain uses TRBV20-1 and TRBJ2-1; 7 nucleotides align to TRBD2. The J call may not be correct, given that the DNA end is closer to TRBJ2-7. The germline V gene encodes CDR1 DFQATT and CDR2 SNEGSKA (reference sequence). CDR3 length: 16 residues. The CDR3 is CSASGASGSSYNEQYF. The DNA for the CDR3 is TGCAGTGCTAGTGGCGCTAGCGGAAGTTCCTACAATGAGCAGTACTTC.

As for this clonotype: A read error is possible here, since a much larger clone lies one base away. The CDR3, as DNA: TGTGCCAGCAGCCGACGTAGCGGGGGGGCCGGGAATGAGCAGTACTTC. This codes for CASSRRSGGAGNEQYF. The chain joins TRBV7-3 to TRBJ2-7; 11 bases map to TRBD2. The CDR3 totals 16 residues. The germline V gene encodes CDR1 SGHTA and CDR2 FQGTGA. Trimming cost V 5 bases and J 7 bases; bases outside gene matches: 13.

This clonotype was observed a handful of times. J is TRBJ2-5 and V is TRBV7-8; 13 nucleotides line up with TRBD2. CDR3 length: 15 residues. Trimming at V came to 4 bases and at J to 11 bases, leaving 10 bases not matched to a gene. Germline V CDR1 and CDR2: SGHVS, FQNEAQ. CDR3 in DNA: TGTGCCAGCAGCTCGGGACTAGCGGGGATCAATGAGCAGTACTTC. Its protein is CASSSGLAGINEQYF.

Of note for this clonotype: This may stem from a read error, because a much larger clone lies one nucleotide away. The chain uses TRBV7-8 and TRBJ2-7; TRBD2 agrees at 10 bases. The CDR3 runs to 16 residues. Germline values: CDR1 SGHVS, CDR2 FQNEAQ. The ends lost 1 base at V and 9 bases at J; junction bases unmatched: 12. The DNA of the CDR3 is TGTGCCAGCAGCTTAGGGGCTAGCGGGAGCCCCATCGGGCAGTACTTC. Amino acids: CASSLGASGSPIGQYF. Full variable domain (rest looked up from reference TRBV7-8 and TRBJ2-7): GAGVSQSPRYKVAKRGQDVALRCDPISGHVSLFWYQQALGQGPEFLTYFQNEAQLDKSGLPSDRFFAERPEGSVSTLKIQRTQQEDSAVYLCASSLGASGSPIGQYFGPGTRLTVT.

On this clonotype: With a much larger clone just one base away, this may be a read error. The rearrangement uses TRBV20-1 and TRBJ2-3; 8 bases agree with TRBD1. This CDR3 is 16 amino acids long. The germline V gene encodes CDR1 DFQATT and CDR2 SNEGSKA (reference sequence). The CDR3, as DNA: TGCAGTGCTAGAGGTCCGGGACAGGCTAGCACAGATATGCAGTATTTT. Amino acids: CSARGPGQASTDMQYF.

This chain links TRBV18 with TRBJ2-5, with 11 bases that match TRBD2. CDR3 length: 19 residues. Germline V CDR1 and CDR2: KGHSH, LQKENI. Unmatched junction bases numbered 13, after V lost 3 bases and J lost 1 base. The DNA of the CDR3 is TGTGCCAGCTCACCCCTGGTGCTAGCGGGAGGCGGTCGCCAAGAGACCCAGTACTTC. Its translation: CASSPLVLAGGGRQETQYF.

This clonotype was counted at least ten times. CDR3 region: CAISARGTDTQYF. The CDR3 nucleotides read TGTGCCATCAGTGCTAGGGGAACAGATACGCAGTATTTT. This chain uses TRBV10-3 with TRBJ2-3; perhaps TRBD1 as D (5 bases). CDR1 ENHRY and CDR2 SYGVKD come from the germline V gene. This CDR3 is 13 amino acids long. The ends were cut back, 4 bases at V and 3 bases at J, with 8 bases in the middle.